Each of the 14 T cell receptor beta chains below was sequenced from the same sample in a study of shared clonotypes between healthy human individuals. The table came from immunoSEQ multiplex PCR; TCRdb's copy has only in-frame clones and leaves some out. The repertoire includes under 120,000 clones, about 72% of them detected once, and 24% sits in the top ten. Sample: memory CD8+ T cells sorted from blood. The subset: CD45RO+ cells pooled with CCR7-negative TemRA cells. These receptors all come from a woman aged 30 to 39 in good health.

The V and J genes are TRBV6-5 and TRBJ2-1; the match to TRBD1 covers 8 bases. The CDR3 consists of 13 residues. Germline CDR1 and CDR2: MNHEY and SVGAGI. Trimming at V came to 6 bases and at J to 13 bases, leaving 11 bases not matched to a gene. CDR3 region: CASSPDQTGDQFF. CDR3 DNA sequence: TGTGCCAGCAGCCCCGACCAGACAGGGGATCAGTTCTTC.

The DNA for the CDR3 is TGCAGCGTCCTAAAACGGGACGGCGCCTACGAGCAGTACTTC. The encoded protein is CSVLKRDGAYEQYF. This chain joins TRBV29-1 and TRBJ2-7; D could derive from TRBD1 or TRBD2 (5 bases each). The CDR3 has 14 residues. The germline CDR1 and CDR2 sequences are SQVTM and ANQGSEA. V lost 6 bases and J 2 bases, leaving 17 bases between the germline ends.

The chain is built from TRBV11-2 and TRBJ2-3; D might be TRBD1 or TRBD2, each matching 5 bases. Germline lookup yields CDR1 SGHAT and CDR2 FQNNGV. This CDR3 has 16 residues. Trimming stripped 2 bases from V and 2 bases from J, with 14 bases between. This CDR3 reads CASSLPPGRHTDTQYF. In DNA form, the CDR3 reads TGTGCCAGCAGCTTACCGCCGGGACGACACACAGATACGCAGTATTTT.

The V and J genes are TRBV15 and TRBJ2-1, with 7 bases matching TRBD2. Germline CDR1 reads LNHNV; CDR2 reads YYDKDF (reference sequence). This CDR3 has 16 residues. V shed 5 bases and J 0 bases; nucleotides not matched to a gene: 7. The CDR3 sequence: CATSADSGGSYNEQFF. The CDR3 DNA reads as TGTGCCACCAGCGCCGACTCGGGGGGCTCCTACAATGAGCAGTTCTTC.

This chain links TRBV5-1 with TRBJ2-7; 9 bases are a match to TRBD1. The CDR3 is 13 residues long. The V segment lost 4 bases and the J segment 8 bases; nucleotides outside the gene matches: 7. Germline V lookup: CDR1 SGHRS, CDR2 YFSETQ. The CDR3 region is CASSDATGGKQYF. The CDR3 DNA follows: TGCGCCAGCAGCGACGCAACAGGGGGCAAGCAGTACTTC.

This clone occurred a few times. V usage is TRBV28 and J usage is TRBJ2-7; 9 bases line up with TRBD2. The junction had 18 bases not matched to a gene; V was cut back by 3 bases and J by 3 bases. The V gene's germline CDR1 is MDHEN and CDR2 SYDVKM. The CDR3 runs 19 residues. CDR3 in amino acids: CASSFSKGLGTSFDYEQYF. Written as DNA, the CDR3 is TGTGCCAGCAGTTTTAGTAAGGGGTTAGGGACTAGCTTCGACTACGAGCAGTACTTC.

The CDR3 DNA sequence: TGTGCCAGCACCAGGGGTTCGGCCTACAATGAGCAGTTCTTC. It is translated as CASTRGSAYNEQFF. The rearrangement joins TRBV14 to TRBJ2-1, with D possibly matching TRBD1 (6 bases). In germline, CDR1 is SGHDN, CDR2 FVKESK. The CDR3 covers 14 residues. Trimming pared 7 bases from V and 2 bases from J, leaving 12 bases between.

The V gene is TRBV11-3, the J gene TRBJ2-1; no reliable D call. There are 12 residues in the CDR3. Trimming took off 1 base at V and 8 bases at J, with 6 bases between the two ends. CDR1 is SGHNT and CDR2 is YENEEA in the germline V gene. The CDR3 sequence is CASSLGRDEQFF. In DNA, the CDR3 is TGTGCCAGCAGCTTAGGAAGGGATGAGCAGTTCTTC.

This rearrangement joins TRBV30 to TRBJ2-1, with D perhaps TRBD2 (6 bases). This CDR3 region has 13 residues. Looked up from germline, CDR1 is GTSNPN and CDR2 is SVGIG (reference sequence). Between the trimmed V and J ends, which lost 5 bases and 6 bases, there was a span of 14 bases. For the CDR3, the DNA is TGTGCCTGGGACCGTGGAGGGAGCAATGAGCAGTTCTTC. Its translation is CAWDRGGSNEQFF.

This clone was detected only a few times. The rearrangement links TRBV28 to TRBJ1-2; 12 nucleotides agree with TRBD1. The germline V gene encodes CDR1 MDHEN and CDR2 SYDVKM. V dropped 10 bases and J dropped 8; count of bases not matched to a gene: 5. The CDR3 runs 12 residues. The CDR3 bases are TGTGCCACCGGGACAGGGGGCTGGGGCTACACCTTC. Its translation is CATGTGGWGYTF.

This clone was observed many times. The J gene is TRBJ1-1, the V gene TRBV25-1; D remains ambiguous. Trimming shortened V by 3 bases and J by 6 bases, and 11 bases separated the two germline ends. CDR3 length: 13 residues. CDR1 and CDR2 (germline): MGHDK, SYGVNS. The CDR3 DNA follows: TGTGCCAGCAGTGACCTCTACGGGCCTGAAGCTTTCTTT. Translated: CASSDLYGPEAFF.

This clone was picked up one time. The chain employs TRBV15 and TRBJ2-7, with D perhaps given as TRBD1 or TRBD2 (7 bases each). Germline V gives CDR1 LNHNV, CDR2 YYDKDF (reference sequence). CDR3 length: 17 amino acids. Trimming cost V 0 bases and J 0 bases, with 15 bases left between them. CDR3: CATSRDWERDSSYEQYF. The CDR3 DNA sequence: TGTGCCACCAGCAGAGATTGGGAGCGGGACAGCTCCTACGAGCAGTACTTC. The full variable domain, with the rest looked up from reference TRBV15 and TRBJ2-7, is DAMVIQNPRYQVTQFGKPVTLSCSQTLNHNVMYWYQQKSSQAPKLLFHYYDKDFNNEADTPDNFQSRRPNTSFCFLDIRSPGLGDTAMYLCATSRDWERDSSYEQYFGPGTRLTVT.

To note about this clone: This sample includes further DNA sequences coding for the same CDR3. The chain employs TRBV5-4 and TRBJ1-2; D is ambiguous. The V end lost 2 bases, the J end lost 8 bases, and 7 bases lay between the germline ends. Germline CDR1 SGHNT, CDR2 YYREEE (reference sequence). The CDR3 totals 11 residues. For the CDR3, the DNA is TGTGCCAGCAGCTTTCTCGGGGGCTACACCTTC. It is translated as CASSFLGGYTF.

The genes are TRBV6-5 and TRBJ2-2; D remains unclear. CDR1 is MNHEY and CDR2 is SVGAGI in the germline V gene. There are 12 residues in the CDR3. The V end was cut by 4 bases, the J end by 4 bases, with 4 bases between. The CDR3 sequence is CASSWGTGELFF. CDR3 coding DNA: TGTGCCAGCAGTTGGGGCACCGGGGAGCTGTTTTTT.